This T cell receptor (beta chain) is drawn from a study of PD-L1 blockade in urothelial cancer. Background on the study: Atezolizumab, begun by patients in about 2014, was given at 1,200 mg intravenously every 3 weeks. Male patients with bladder-origin urothelial cancer numbered about 90% of the roughly 30. Analyzed time points were 3 weeks (second dose) and 6 weeks after therapy began.

Germline assignment: CDR1 MGHRA and CDR2 YSYEKL. The CDR3 contains 15 residues. The V end lost 0 bases, the J end lost 3 bases, and 11 bases lay between the germline ends. Profiled with immunoSEQ multiplex PCR; TCRdb holds only in-frame clones, not every one. The sample lists 40,000 to 60,000 clones; roughly 80% were seen once. Time point reported: pretreatment peripheral blood. The TCR comes from a man aged 70 or older with urothelial cancer. V is TRBV4-1 and J is TRBJ1-2; D is possibly TRBD1 (6 bases). The input for sequencing was PBMCs, taken around atezolizumab (anti-PD-L1) treatment. In nucleotides, the CDR3 is TGCGCCAGCAGCCAAGACACCGGGACACACTATGGCTACACCTTC. It yields the protein CASSQDTGTHYGYTF.